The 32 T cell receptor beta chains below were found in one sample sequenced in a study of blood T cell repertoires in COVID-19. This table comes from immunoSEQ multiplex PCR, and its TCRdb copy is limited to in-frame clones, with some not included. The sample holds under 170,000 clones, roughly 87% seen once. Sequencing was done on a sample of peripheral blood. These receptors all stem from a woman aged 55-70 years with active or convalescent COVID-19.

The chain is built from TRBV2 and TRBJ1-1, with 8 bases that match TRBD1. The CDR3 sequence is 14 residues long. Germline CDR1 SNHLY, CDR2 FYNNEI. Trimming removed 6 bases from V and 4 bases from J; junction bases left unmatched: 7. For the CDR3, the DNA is TGTGCCAGCAGCGGACAGGGTGGGGGCACTGAAGCTTTCTTT. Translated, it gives CASSGQGGGTEAFF.

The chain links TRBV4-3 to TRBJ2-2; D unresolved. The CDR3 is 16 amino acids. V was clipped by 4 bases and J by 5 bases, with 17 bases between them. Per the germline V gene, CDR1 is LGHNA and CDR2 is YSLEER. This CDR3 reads CASSLGLMAETGELFF. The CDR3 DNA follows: TGCGCCAGCAGCCTCGGGTTGATGGCGGAAACCGGGGAGCTGTTTTTT.

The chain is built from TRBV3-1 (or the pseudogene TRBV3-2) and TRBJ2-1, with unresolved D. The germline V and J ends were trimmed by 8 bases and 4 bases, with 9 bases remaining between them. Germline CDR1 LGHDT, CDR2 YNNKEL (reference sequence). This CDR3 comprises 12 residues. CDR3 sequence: CASGETYNEQFF. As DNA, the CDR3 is TGTGCCAGCGGTGAGACTTACAATGAGCAGTTCTTC.

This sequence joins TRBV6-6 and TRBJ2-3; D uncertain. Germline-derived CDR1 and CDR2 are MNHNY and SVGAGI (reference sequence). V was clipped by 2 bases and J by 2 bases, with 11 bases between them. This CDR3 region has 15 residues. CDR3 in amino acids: CASSYVAGNTDTQYF. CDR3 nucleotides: TGTGCCAGCAGTTACGTGGCAGGCAACACAGATACGCAGTATTTT.

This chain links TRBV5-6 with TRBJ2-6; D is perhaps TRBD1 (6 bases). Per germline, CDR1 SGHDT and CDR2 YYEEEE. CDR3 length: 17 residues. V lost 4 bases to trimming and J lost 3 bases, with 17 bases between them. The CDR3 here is CASSPTLTGNGANVLTF. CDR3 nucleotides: TGTGCCAGCAGCCCAACCCTGACAGGAAATGGGGCCAACGTCCTGACTTTC. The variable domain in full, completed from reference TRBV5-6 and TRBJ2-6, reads DAGVTQSPTHLIKTRGQQVTLRCSPKSGHDTVSWYQQALGQGPQFIFQYYEEEERQRGNFPDRFSGHQFPNYSSELNVNALLLGDSALYLCASSPTLTGNGANVLTFGAGSRLTVL.

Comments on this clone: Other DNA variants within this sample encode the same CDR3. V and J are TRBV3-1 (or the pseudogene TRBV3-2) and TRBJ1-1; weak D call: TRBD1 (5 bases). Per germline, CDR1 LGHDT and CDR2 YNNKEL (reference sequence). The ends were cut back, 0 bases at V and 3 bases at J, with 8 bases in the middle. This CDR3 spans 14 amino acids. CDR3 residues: CASSQEGGDTEAFF. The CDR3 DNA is TGTGCCAGCAGCCAAGAGGGGGGGGACACTGAAGCTTTCTTT.

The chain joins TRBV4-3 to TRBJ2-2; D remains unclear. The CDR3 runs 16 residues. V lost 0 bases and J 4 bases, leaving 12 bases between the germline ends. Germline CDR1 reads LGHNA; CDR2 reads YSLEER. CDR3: CASSQELASRTGELFF. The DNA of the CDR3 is TGCGCCAGCAGCCAAGAATTAGCCTCGCGCACCGGGGAGCTGTTTTTT.

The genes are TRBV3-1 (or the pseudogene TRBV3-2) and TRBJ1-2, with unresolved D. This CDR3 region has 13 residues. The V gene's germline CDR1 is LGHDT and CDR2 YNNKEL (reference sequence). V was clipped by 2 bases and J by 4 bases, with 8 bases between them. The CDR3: CASSQPGRYGYTF. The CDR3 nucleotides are TGTGCCAGCAGCCAACCGGGTCGCTATGGCTACACCTTC.

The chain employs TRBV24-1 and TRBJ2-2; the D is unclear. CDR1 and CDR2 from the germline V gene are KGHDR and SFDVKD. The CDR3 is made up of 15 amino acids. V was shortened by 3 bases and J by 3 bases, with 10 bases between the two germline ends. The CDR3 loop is CATSDIAADTGELFF. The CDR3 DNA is TGTGCCACCAGTGATATAGCTGCGGACACCGGGGAGCTGTTTTTT.

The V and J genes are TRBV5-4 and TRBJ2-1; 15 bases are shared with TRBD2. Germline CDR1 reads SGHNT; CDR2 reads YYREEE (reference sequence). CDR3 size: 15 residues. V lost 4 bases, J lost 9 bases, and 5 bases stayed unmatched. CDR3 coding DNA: TGTGCCAGCAGCCCTGGACTAGCGGGGGGGCCTGAGCAGTTCTTC. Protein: CASSPGLAGGPEQFF.

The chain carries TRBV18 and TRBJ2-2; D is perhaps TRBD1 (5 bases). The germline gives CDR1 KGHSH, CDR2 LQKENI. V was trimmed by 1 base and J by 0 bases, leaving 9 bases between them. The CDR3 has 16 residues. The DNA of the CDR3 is TGTGCCAGCTCACCACGTGTAGGGGCGAACACCGGGGAGCTGTTTTTT. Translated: CASSPRVGANTGELFF.

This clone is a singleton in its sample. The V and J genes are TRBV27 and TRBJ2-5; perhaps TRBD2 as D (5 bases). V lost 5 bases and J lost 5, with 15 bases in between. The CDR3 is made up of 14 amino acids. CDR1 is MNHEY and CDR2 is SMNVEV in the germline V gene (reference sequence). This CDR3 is CASSPRPRGETQYF. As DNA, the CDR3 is TGTGCCAGCAGTCCCAGGCCCCGGGGTGAGACCCAGTACTTC.

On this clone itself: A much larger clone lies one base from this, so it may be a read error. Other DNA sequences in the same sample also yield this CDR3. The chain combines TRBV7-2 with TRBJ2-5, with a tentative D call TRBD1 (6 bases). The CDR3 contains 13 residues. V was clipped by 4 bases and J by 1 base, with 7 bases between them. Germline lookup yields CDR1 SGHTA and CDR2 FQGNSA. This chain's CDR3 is CASSWTVQETQYF. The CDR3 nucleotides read TGTGCCAGCAGCTGGACAGTCCAAGAGACCCAGTACTTC.

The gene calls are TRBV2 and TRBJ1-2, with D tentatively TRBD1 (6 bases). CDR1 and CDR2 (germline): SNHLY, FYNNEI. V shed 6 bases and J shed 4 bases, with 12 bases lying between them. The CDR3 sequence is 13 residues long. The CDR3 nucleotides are TGTGCCAGCAGGGACATACAGGGCTATGGCTACACCTTC. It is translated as CASRDIQGYGYTF.

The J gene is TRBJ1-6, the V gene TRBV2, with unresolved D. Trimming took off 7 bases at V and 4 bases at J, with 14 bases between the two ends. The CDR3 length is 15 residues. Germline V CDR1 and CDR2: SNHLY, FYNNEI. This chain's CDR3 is CASTRDERYNSPLHF. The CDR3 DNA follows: TGTGCCAGCACGAGGGATGAAAGATATAATTCACCCCTCCACTTT.

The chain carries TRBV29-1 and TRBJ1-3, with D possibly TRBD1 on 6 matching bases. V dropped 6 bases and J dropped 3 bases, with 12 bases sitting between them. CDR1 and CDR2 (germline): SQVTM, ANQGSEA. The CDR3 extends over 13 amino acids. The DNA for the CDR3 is TGCAGCGTGATCGGGACACTTGGAAACACCATATATTTT. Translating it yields CSVIGTLGNTIYF.

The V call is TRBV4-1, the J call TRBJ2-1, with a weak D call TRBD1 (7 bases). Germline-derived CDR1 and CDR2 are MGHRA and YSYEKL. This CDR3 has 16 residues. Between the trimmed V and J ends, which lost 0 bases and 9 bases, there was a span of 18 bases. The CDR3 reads CASSQERVSQGGEQFF. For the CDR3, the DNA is TGCGCCAGCAGCCAAGAAAGAGTGTCCCAGGGGGGTGAGCAGTTCTTC.

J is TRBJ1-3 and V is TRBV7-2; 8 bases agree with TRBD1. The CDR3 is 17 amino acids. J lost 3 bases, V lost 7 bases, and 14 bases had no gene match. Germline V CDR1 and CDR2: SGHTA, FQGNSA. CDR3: CASINPPGGGFGNTIYF. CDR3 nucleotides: TGTGCCAGCATCAACCCGCCAGGGGGCGGTTTTGGAAACACCATATATTTT.

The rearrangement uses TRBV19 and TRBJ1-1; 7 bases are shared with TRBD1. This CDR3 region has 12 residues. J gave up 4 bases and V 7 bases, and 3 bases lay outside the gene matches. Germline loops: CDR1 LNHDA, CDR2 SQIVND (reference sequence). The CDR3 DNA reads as TGTGCCAGTATGAGGGGGCCCACTGAAGCTTTCTTT. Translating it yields CASMRGPTEAFF.

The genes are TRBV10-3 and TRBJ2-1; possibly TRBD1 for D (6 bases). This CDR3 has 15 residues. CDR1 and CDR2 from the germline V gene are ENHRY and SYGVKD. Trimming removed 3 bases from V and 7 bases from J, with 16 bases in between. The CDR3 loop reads CAISEGGGPLNEQFF. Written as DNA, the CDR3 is TGTGCCATCAGTGAAGGTGGGGGCCCTCTGAATGAGCAGTTCTTC.

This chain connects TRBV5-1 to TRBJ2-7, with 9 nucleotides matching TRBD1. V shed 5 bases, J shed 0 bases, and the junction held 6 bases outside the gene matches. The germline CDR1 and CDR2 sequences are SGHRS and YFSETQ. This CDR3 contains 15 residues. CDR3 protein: CASSRAGQGSYEQYF. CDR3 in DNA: TGCGCCAGCAGTCGAGCGGGACAGGGCTCCTACGAGCAGTACTTC.

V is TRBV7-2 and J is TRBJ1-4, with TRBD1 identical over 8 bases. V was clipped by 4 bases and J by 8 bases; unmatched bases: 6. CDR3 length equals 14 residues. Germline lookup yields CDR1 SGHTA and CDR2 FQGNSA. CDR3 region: CASSSQGGREKLFF. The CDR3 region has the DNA TGTGCCAGCAGCTCACAGGGGGGGCGGGAAAAACTGTTTTTT.

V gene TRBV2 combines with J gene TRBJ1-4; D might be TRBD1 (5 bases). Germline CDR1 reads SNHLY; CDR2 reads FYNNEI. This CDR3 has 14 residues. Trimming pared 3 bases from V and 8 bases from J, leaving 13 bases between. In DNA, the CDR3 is TGTGCCAGCAGTGAGATGGACATTCGGGAAAAACTGTTTTTT. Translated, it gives CASSEMDIREKLFF.

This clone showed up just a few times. The CDR3 nucleotides are TGTGCCACCAGCAGAGGGGAGGAGAATTCACCCCTCCACTTT. Encoded protein: CATSRGEENSPLHF. V gene TRBV15 combines with J gene TRBJ1-6, with D unresolved. The germline V gene has CDR1 LNHNV and CDR2 YYDKDF (reference sequence). The CDR3 is 14 amino acids. V was clipped by 1 base and J by 7 bases, with 8 bases between them.

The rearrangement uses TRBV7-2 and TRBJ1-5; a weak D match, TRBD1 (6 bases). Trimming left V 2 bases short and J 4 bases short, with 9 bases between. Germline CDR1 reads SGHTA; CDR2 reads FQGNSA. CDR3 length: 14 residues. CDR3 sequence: CASSLSQGNQPQHF. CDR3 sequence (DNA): TGTGCCAGCAGCTTATCACAGGGTAATCAGCCCCAGCATTTT.

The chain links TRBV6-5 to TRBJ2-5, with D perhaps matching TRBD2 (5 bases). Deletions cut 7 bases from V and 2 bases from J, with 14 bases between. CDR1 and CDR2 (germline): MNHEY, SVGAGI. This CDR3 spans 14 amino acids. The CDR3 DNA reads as TGTGCCAGCATTAGGTCGGGGTCACAAGAGACCCAGTACTTC. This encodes CASIRSGSQETQYF.

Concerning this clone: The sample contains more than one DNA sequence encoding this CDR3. In DNA, the CDR3 is TGTGCCATCAGTGAGTCACCGGGGAGGGGCACTGAAGCTTTCTTT. Residues: CAISESPGRGTEAFF. The chain couples TRBV10-3 to TRBJ1-1; tentative D call: TRBD1 (5 bases). CDR3 length: 15 residues. V lost 0 bases and J lost 4, with 12 bases in between. CDR1 and CDR2 (germline): ENHRY, SYGVKD.

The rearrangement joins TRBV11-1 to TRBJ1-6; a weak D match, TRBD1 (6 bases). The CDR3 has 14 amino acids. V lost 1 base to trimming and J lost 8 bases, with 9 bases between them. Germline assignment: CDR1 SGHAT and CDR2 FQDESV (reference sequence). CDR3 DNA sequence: TGTGCCAGCAGCTTAGGGTCAGGGGATTCACCCCTCCACTTT. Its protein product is CASSLGSGDSPLHF.

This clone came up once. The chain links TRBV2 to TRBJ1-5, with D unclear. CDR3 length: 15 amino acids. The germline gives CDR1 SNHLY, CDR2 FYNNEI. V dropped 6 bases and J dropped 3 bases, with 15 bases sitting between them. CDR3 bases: TGTGCCAGCAGCGCACACCAGACTTCCAATCAGCCCCAGCATTTT. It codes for CASSAHQTSNQPQHF.

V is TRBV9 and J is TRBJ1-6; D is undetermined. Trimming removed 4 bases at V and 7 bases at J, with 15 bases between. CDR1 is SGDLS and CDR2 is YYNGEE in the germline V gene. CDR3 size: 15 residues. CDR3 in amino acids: CASSLQREYNSPLHF. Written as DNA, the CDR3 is TGTGCCAGCAGCCTTCAAAGGGAGTACAATTCACCCCTCCACTTT.

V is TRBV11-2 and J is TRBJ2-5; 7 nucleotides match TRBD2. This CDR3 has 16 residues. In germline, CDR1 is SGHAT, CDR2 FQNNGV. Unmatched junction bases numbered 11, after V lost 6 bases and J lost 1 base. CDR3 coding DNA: TGTGCCAGCAGACCGATAGCGGGCCCACTCCAAGAGACCCAGTACTTC. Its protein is CASRPIAGPLQETQYF.

CDR3 region: CASSYGEGGWNEQFF. The CDR3 DNA is TGTGCCAGCAGTTATGGGGAGGGAGGTTGGAATGAGCAGTTCTTC. The V call is TRBV6-2 or TRBV6-3, the J call TRBJ2-1; 7 bases align to TRBD2. In germline, CDR1 is MNHEY, CDR2 SVGEGT. V shed 3 bases and J 7 bases; nucleotides not matched to a gene: 9. The CDR3 covers 15 residues.